This note documents a single TCR beta chain sequence. The V gene lost 0 bases and the J gene lost 8 bases, with 5 bases spanning the gap. CDR3 length equals 12 residues. Germline V gene sequence: CDR1 SGHVS, CDR2 FQNEAQ. The source of the sample is a study of blood T cell repertoires in COVID-19. Study at large: COVID-19 samples collected from the United States, Italy and Spain covered acute and convalescent phases. T cells, B-cell-depleted T cells, or PBMCs provided the cDNA or gDNA that served as material.

Original analysis: Reference gene primer amplification yielded estimated nucleated cell counts. Repertoires were generated with immunoSEQ multiplex PCR, while TCRdb's copy carries only in-frame clones and drops some. V and J calls and clone size come straight from that table; D and trimming were deduced from the DNA. The sample has tens of thousands of clones, around 88% seen once. The receptor's source is a woman older than 75 with active or convalescent COVID-19. This chain uses TRBV7-8 with TRBJ2-1; D uncertain. The sequenced sample was peripheral blood. CDR3 nucleotide sequence: TGTGCCAGCAGCTTAGCGTATTATGAGCAGTTCTTC. Its translation: CASSLAYYEQFF. The full variable domain, completed using reference TRBV7-8 and TRBJ2-1, is GAGVSQSPRYKVAKRGQDVALRCDPISGHVSLFWYQQALGQGPEFLTYFQNEAQLDKSGLPSDRFFAERPEGSVSTLKIQRTQQEDSAVYLCASSLAYYEQFFGPGTRLTVL.